This entry features one TCR beta chain sequence. This sample was taken from a study of blood T cell repertoires in COVID-19. Background on the study: PBMCs, B-cell-depleted T cells, or T cells were the source of the cDNA or gDNA that made up the material.

Libraries were prepared by immunoSEQ multiplex PCR; TCRdb keeps only in-frame clonotypes and omits some of them. This sample yields 150,000 or so clones, of which approximately 90% are seen a single time; under 4.5% belongs to the top ten. This receptor was taken from a man aged 50 or older who had recovered from COVID-19. The sample consisted of PBMCs or T cells enriched from blood (not recorded which).

The CDR3 loop is CATRRNWETQYF. The CDR3 coding sequence is TGTGCCACCCGGAGGAATTGGGAGACCCAGTACTTC. The rearrangement uses TRBV6-5 and TRBJ2-5, with a tentative D call TRBD2 (5 bases). Trimming removed 10 bases from V and 5 bases from J, with 14 bases in between. CDR1 MNHEY and CDR2 SVGAGI come from the germline V gene. CDR3 length equals 12 residues.